This TCR beta chain stems from a study of neurological immune-mediated disorders. Time point noted: longitudinal time-point 3. Trimming removed 5 bases at V and 2 bases at J, with 5 bases between. This CDR3 is built from 12 residues. Germline values: CDR1 SGHTS, CDR2 YDEGEE. TCRdb passed the 5' RACE reads through MiXCR, listing each CDR3 protein once. The sample yields about 84,000 distinct CDR3 sequences, roughly 4.3% seen once. This clonotype has just a few counts. The sequencing input was PBMCs. The TCR originated in a woman in her sixties or seventies with multiple sclerosis. The chain couples TRBV5-8 to TRBJ1-5; no clear D. The CDR3 loop reads CASRRGNQPQHF. CDR3 DNA: TGTGCCAGCAGGAGGGGCAATCAGCCCCAGCATTTT.